These 29 T cell receptor beta chains share one sample of origin, sequenced in a study of radiotherapy plus CTLA-4 blockade in lung cancer. TCRdb's copy holds only in-frame clones and misses some; the assay was immunoSEQ multiplex PCR. Among about 110,000 clones listed, about 85% were seen once. Sequencing was performed on peripheral blood, taken from a patient treated with radiotherapy plus ipilimumab. These receptors came from a human donor with non-small cell lung cancer that progressed on radiotherapy plus ipilimumab. Some clones in this sample may be carry-over from other donors' samples.

The chain combines TRBV6-5 with TRBJ2-1, with 10 positions matching TRBD1. Germline values: CDR1 MNHEY, CDR2 SVGAGI. Trimming took 3 bases from V and 7 from J; bases not matched to a gene: 9. This CDR3 contains 16 residues. The CDR3 nucleotides are TGTGCCAGCAGTTATAGCACGGGACAGGGGAGGAATGAGCAGTTCTTC. It yields the protein CASSYSTGQGRNEQFF.

The chain employs TRBV6-7 and TRBJ1-1, with D possibly matching TRBD1 (6 bases). TRBV6-7 is classed as an ORF, of uncertain function. The V end lost 6 bases, the J end lost 4 bases, and 15 bases lay between the germline ends. The CDR3 is 14 residues long. The CDR3 bases are TGTGCCAGCAGCCTGCCCCAGGGGAGCACTGAAGCTTTCTTT. Translated, it gives CASSLPQGSTEAFF.

V is TRBV2 and J is TRBJ2-7, with a weak D call TRBD1 (5 bases). Germline CDR1 and CDR2: SNHLY and FYNNEI. The length of the CDR3 is 12 residues. Trimming removed 8 bases at V and 2 bases at J, with 10 bases between. The CDR3 bases are TGTGCCAGCGAATACAGGACCTACGAGCAGTACTTC. Protein: CASEYRTYEQYF.

The J gene is TRBJ2-6, the V gene TRBV5-8; 7 bases line up with TRBD2. This CDR3 region has 16 residues. Trimming removed 6 bases from V and 0 bases from J; junction bases left unmatched: 6. Looked up from germline, CDR1 is SGHTS and CDR2 is YDEGEE. CDR3 nucleotide sequence: TGTGCCAGCACTGTGACGGGGGGCTCTGGGGCCAACGTCCTGACTTTC. It specifies CASTVTGGSGANVLTF.

Of note for this clone: This sample includes further DNA sequences coding for the same CDR3. V gene TRBV5-1 combines with J gene TRBJ2-3, with no clear D. Germline V gene data show CDR1 as SGHRS and CDR2 as YFSETQ. The V end was cut by 0 bases, the J end by 3 bases, with 8 bases between. CDR3 size: 14 residues. CDR3 amino acids: CASSLDPGTDTQYF. In nucleotides, the CDR3 is TGCGCCAGCAGCTTGGATCCTGGGACAGATACGCAGTATTTT.

V is TRBV4-3 and J is TRBJ1-3; D is unresolved. This CDR3 contains 17 residues. V gave up 4 bases and J gave up 0 bases, with 16 bases separating them. Germline assignment: CDR1 LGHNA and CDR2 YSLEER. CDR3 in amino acids: CASSRRGAATSGNTIYF. For the CDR3, the DNA is TGCGCCAGCAGCCGACGAGGTGCAGCGACCTCTGGAAACACCATATATTTT.

CDR3 protein: CASSPGHSGANVLTF. The CDR3, as DNA: TGTGCCAGCAGCCCGGGGCACTCTGGGGCCAACGTCCTGACTTTC. V usage is TRBV7-2 and J usage is TRBJ2-6, with D perhaps being TRBD1 or TRBD2 (5 bases each). With 5 bases removed from V and 0 bases from J, the gap between germline ends came to 8 bases. This CDR3 has 15 amino acids. CDR1 is SGHTA and CDR2 is FQGNSA in the germline V gene.

The V gene is TRBV11-2, the J gene TRBJ2-3; D tentatively fits TRBD1 or TRBD2 (5 bases each). CDR3 size: 16 residues. In germline, CDR1 is SGHAT, CDR2 FQNNGV. Trimming left V 4 bases short and J 6 bases short, with 20 bases between. This CDR3 reads CASSSTGPHRRDTQYF. The CDR3 DNA follows: TGTGCCAGCAGCTCCACGGGACCCCACCGGAGGGATACGCAGTATTTT.

This chain links TRBV19 with TRBJ1-5; no definite D call. Germline assignment: CDR1 LNHDA and CDR2 SQIVND (reference sequence). V was clipped by 3 bases and J by 5 bases, with 8 bases between them. The CDR3 is made up of 13 amino acids. In DNA form, the CDR3 reads TGTGCCAGTAGTATTCGGGTTTATCAGCCCCAGCATTTT. It encodes CASSIRVYQPQHF. Variable domain in full (rest from reference TRBV19 and TRBJ1-5): DGGITQSPKYLFRKEGQNVTLSCEQNLNHDAMYWYRQDPGQGLRLIYYSQIVNDFQKGDIAEGYSVSREKKESFPLTVTSAQKNPTAFYLCASSIRVYQPQHFGDGTRLSIL.

CDR3 loop: CASSYSRANDYGYTF. The CDR3 bases are TGTGCCAGCAGTTACTCCCGGGCTAACGACTATGGCTACACCTTC. This rearrangement joins TRBV6-6 to TRBJ1-2; the D is unclear. The V end lost 0 bases, the J end lost 3 bases, and 11 bases lay between the germline ends. CDR1 MNHNY and CDR2 SVGAGI come from the germline V gene (reference sequence). The CDR3 runs to 15 residues.

The CDR3 sequence: CASSIGIINYEQYF. The CDR3 nucleotides are TGTGCCAGTAGTATAGGGATAATCAACTACGAGCAGTACTTC. The rearrangement links TRBV19 to TRBJ2-7; D gene uncertain. V lost 1 base to trimming and J lost 3 bases, with 10 bases between them. The CDR3 extends over 14 amino acids. The germline CDR1 and CDR2 sequences are LNHDA and SQIVND (reference sequence).

The J gene is TRBJ1-2, the V gene TRBV7-6; perhaps TRBD1 as D (6 bases). Germline V gene data show CDR1 as SGHVS and CDR2 as FNYEAQ. CDR3 size: 12 residues. The ends were cut back, 4 bases at V and 8 bases at J, with 11 bases in the middle. CDR3: CASSSQGLGYTF. The CDR3 coding sequence is TGTGCCAGCAGCTCCCAGGGGCTGGGCTACACCTTC.

The chain links TRBV5-3 to TRBJ1-6; D uncertain. TRBV5-3 is marked as an open reading frame, function uncertain. The V and J ends lost 4 bases and 13 bases respectively, with 18 bases between them. The CDR3 covers 14 residues. This CDR3 reads CARSATRNCSPLHF. CDR3 nucleotide sequence: TGTGCCAGAAGCGCGACCAGGAACTGCTCTCCCCTCCACTTT.

The rearrangement uses TRBV18 and TRBJ2-7; D unresolved. The CDR3 spans 14 residues. Germline V gene data show CDR1 as KGHSH and CDR2 as LQKENI. Trimming pared 1 base from V and 3 bases from J, leaving 10 bases between. In nucleotides, the CDR3 is TGTGCCAGCTCACCACGGGCCTATGGCTACGAGCAGTACTTC. It specifies CASSPRAYGYEQYF. Combining the CDR3 with reference TRBV18 and TRBJ2-7 gives the whole variable domain NAGVMQNPRHLVRRRGQEARLRCSPMKGHSHVYWYRQLPEEGLKFMVYLQKENIIDESGMPKERFSAEFPKEGPSILRIQQVVRGDSAAYFCASSPRAYGYEQYFGPGTRLTVT.

V is TRBV5-1 and J is TRBJ2-1, with 9 bases that match TRBD2. Germline V gives CDR1 SGHRS, CDR2 YFSETQ. This CDR3 region has 19 residues. V gave up 4 bases and J gave up 0 bases; unmatched junction bases: 14. The CDR3 spells CASSPATTSGRFSYNEQFF. The CDR3 bases are TGCGCCAGCAGCCCGGCAACGACTAGCGGCCGATTCTCCTACAATGAGCAGTTCTTC.

V gene TRBV6-5 combines with J gene TRBJ1-5; 7 nucleotides line up with TRBD1. The junction had 6 bases not matched to a gene; V was cut back by 7 bases and J by 0 bases. This CDR3 contains 15 residues. Germline V CDR1 and CDR2: MNHEY, SVGAGI. The CDR3 DNA follows: TGTGCCAGCACCGAGGGGGCCGATAGCAATCAGCCCCAGCATTTT. Its translation: CASTEGADSNQPQHF.

In this sample, this clone turned up a few times. Other nucleotide sequences in the sample specify the same CDR3. The chain carries TRBV2 and TRBJ1-5; 8 bases align to TRBD1. V trimming: 5 bases; J trimming: 7 bases; junction bases outside the gene matches: 4. The CDR3 spans 13 residues. Germline assignment: CDR1 SNHLY and CDR2 FYNNEI. The CDR3 bases are TGTGCCAGCAGTCCAGGGGGCGGACAGCCCCAGCATTTT. Its protein product is CASSPGGGQPQHF.

The chain recombines TRBV7-2 with TRBJ2-7, with D tentatively TRBD1 (5 bases). From germline, CDR1 is SGHTA and CDR2 FQGNSA. The V end was cut by 1 base, the J end by 4 bases, with 8 bases between. This CDR3 has 13 residues. The CDR3 loop is CASSLVGVYEQYF. CDR3 DNA sequence: TGTGCCAGCAGCTTAGTAGGGGTGTACGAGCAGTACTTC.

The rearrangement links TRBV7-2 to TRBJ1-1; 7 bases fit TRBD1. V lost 10 bases and J lost 1; bases outside the gene matches: 6. CDR1 is SGHTA and CDR2 is FQGNSA in the germline V gene. The CDR3 spans 13 residues. This CDR3 reads CATAGQPNTEAFF. The CDR3 DNA reads as TGTGCCACTGCGGGACAGCCGAACACTGAAGCTTTCTTT.

V is TRBV7-3 and J is TRBJ2-1, with 9 bases identical to TRBD1. V was pared by 5 bases and J by 7 bases, with 6 bases of the junction left unmatched. The germline CDR1 and CDR2 sequences are SGHTA and FQGTGA. The CDR3 extends over 14 amino acids. The DNA of the CDR3 is TGTGCCAGCAGCAGCCGGGACAGGGTAAATGAGCAGTTCTTC. Translating it yields CASSSRDRVNEQFF.

The chain combines TRBV23-1 with TRBJ1-3, with 10 positions matching TRBD1. TRBV23-1 is an open reading frame, and its role is uncertain. Losses at the gene ends were 8 bases for V and 4 bases for J; bases not matched to a gene: 2. The CDR3 loop spans 13 amino acids. The CDR3 coding sequence is TGCGCCAGCCTGGGACAGGGGGGAAACACCATATATTTT. Translated, it gives CASLGQGGNTIYF.

The CDR3 bases are TGCGCCAGCAGCCAAGATCCGACAACTAATGAAAAACTGTTTTTT. It translates to CASSQDPTTNEKLFF. The chain uses TRBV4-1 and TRBJ1-4; no clear D. V shed 0 bases and J shed 0 bases, with 5 bases lying between them. CDR3 length equals 15 residues. CDR1 MGHRA and CDR2 YSYEKL come from the germline V gene.

The V gene is TRBV6-5, the J gene TRBJ1-2; no reliable D call. Trimming took off 2 bases at V and 0 bases at J, with 10 bases between the two ends. This CDR3 is 15 amino acids long. Germline CDR1 and CDR2: MNHEY and SVGAGI. The CDR3 DNA follows: TGTGCCAGCAGTTACAGTCTCCAAGCTAACTATGGCTACACCTTC. Its translation: CASSYSLQANYGYTF.

The V gene is TRBV2, the J gene TRBJ2-1; D gene ambiguous. Deletions cut 4 bases from V and 6 bases from J, with 10 bases between. The germline gives CDR1 SNHLY, CDR2 FYNNEI. The CDR3 has 13 residues. CDR3 residues: CASSASLGNEQFF. CDR3 DNA sequence: TGTGCCAGCAGTGCGTCGTTAGGCAATGAGCAGTTCTTC.

This sequence joins TRBV28 and TRBJ1-2; 10 bases fit TRBD1. The V segment lost 7 bases and the J segment 3 bases; nucleotides outside the gene matches: 5. Germline V gene lookup returns CDR1 MDHEN and CDR2 SYDVKM. The CDR3 has 14 residues. This chain's CDR3 is CASTPTGGDYGYTF. The DNA for the CDR3 is TGTGCCAGCACCCCGACAGGGGGCGACTATGGCTACACCTTC.

This clone appeared a single time. This chain links TRBV4-1 with TRBJ2-3; 16 nucleotides match TRBD2. Per the germline V gene, CDR1 is MGHRA and CDR2 is YSYEKL. The CDR3 has 18 residues. J was trimmed by 4 bases and V by 2 bases; bases with no gene match: 6. For the CDR3, the DNA is TGCGCCAGCAGCCAAAGGGGACTAGCGGGGGGGCCCCCAGATACGCAGTATTTT. It encodes CASSQRGLAGGPPDTQYF.

Details on this clone: This probably arose from a read error, given a far larger clone one base away. The chain employs TRBV2 and TRBJ2-3; 8 bases line up with TRBD2. The length of the CDR3 is 14 residues. Unmatched junction bases numbered 2, after V lost 2 bases and J lost 4 bases. Germline-derived CDR1 and CDR2 are SNHLY and FYNNEI. The CDR3 coding sequence is TGTGCCAGCAGTGAAACGGGGGGGCCAGATACGCAGTATTTT. Its translation: CASSETGGPDTQYF.

About this clone: At one boundary the junction diverges from the germline segment, which might be a read error. The chain is built from TRBV7-3 and TRBJ1-1; D might be TRBD1 (5 bases). Looked up from germline, CDR1 is SGHTA and CDR2 is FQGTGA. CDR3 length: 18 residues. Here the CDR3 DNA reads TGTGCCAGCAGCCTAACACGACAGATAACCAGACCGAACACTGAAGCTTTCTTT. Residues: CASSLTRQITRPNTEAFF.

The CDR3 bases are TGTGCCAGCAGCTTCAAGAGGGGGGAACTCTCCAAAAACATTCAGTACTTC. Protein product: CASSFKRGELSKNIQYF. The chain combines TRBV4-2 with TRBJ2-4; D could derive from TRBD1 or TRBD2 (6 bases each). Trimming removed 5 bases at V and 2 bases at J, with 19 bases between. CDR1 LGHNA and CDR2 YNFKEQ come from the germline V gene. CDR3 length equals 17 residues.